A selection of T cell receptor beta chains follows, all from one sample in a study of identical twins. TCRdb ran MiXCR on the 5' RACE reads and lists one entry per CDR3 protein. The data show about 530,000 distinct CDR3 sequences, roughly 15% seen once. This same sample was also part of a study on yellow fever vaccine responses in identical twins.

Specimen: CD4+ T cells sorted from blood. These receptors all come from a woman between 18 and 29 years old in good health. Both conserved end residues are part of each CDR3. The order of the fields is CDR3 length, V gene, J gene, clone size, D gene, CDR3 protein, CDR3 DNA. D genes are given only for firm matches. Only part of the rows carry a size: once, few, many, or a class if the clone is expanded.

>16|TRBV3-1|TRBJ2-7|-|-
CASSQDRLTGAYEQYF
TGTGCCAGCAGCCAAGACAGGTTGACGGGAGCCTACGAGCAGTACTTC
>13|TRBV12-3/TRBV12-4|TRBJ2-1|many|-
CASSLRQVDEQFF
TGTGCCAGCAGTTTACGACAGGTAGATGAGCAGTTCTTC
>21|TRBV3-1|TRBJ2-3|-|-
CASSQDPVVWATITSTDTQYF
TGTGCCAGCAGCCAAGATCCCGTAGTGTGGGCTACTATAACTAGCACAGATACGCAGTATTTT
>18|TRBV28|TRBJ2-6|few|TRBD1
CASKTHRGLRSGANVLTF
TGTGCCAGCAAAACTCACAGGGGGCTGCGCTCTGGGGCCAACGTCCTGACTTTC
>13|TRBV5-1|TRBJ2-1|few|-
CASSLPSYNEQFF
TGCGCCAGCAGCTTACCCAGCTACAATGAGCAGTTCTTC
>16|TRBV12-3/TRBV12-4|TRBJ2-1|-|TRBD2
CASSLRASGTRNEQFF
TGTGCCAGCAGTTTAAGGGCTAGCGGGACGCGCAATGAGCAGTTCTTC
>15|TRBV6-5|TRBJ2-7|few|TRBD2
CASSWGLAGVREQYF
TGTGCCAGCAGTTGGGGACTAGCGGGAGTTCGCGAGCAGTACTTC
>16|TRBV12-3/TRBV12-4|TRBJ1-4|few|-
CASTQRGQGGNEKLFF
TGTGCCAGCACCCAACGGGGCCAAGGCGGCAATGAAAAACTGTTTTTT
>19|TRBV4-1|TRBJ2-2|many|TRBD2
CASSQDPGLAGLNTGELFF
TGCGCCAGCAGCCAAGATCCGGGACTAGCGGGATTGAACACCGGGGAGCTGTTTTTT
>16|TRBV6-5|TRBJ2-3|-|TRBD1
CASSYSWDRHTDTQYF
TGTGCCAGCAGTTACTCGTGGGACAGGCATACAGATACGCAGTATTTT
>13|TRBV19|TRBJ1-1|-|-
CASRGGLSTEAFF
TGTGCCTCCCGGGGGGGGCTGAGCACTGAAGCTTTCTTT
>16|TRBV3-1|TRBJ1-2|few|-
CASSQVGSAFAYGYTF
TGTGCCAGCAGCCAAGTAGGTTCAGCTTTTGCCTATGGCTACACCTTC
>16|TRBV5-1|TRBJ2-3|few|-
CASSLPGTLGTDTQYF
TGCGCCAGCAGCCTGCCCGGGACCTTGGGCACAGATACGCAGTATTTT
>15|TRBV6-2/TRBV6-3|TRBJ2-1|-|TRBD1
CASSQPGQGAKEQFF
TGTGCCAGCAGTCAACCGGGACAGGGGGCCAAGGAGCAGTTCTTC
>12|TRBV2|TRBJ1-6|few|-
CASSEGEGTLHF
TGTGCCAGCAGTGAGGGGGAGGGGACCCTCCACTTT
>15|TRBV20-1|TRBJ2-3|-|TRBD2
CCGSLAGLITDTQYF
TGCTGTGGGTCGCTAGCGGGCCTAATCACAGATACGCAGTATTTT
>17|TRBV11-2|TRBJ2-2|-|TRBD1
CASSLGDRVVFTGELFF
TGTGCCAGCAGCTTAGGGGACAGGGTGGTATTCACCGGGGAGCTGTTTTTT
>15|TRBV14|TRBJ2-5|few|-
CASSQHRQTQETQYF
TGTGCCAGCAGTCAACACAGGCAAACCCAAGAGACCCAGTACTTC
>15|TRBV20-1|TRBJ2-2|-|TRBD2
CSATGLAGATGELFF
TGCAGTGCAACGGGACTAGCGGGCGCCACCGGGGAGCTGTTTTTT
>16|TRBV20-1|TRBJ2-3|-|TRBD2
CSARGGSSGGTDTQYF
TGCAGTGCTAGGGGGGGGAGTAGCGGGGGCACAGATACGCAGTATTTT
>14|TRBV12-3/TRBV12-4|TRBJ2-5|many|TRBD1
CASSSWTGQETQYF
TGTGCCAGCAGTTCCTGGACAGGGCAGGAGACCCAGTACTTC